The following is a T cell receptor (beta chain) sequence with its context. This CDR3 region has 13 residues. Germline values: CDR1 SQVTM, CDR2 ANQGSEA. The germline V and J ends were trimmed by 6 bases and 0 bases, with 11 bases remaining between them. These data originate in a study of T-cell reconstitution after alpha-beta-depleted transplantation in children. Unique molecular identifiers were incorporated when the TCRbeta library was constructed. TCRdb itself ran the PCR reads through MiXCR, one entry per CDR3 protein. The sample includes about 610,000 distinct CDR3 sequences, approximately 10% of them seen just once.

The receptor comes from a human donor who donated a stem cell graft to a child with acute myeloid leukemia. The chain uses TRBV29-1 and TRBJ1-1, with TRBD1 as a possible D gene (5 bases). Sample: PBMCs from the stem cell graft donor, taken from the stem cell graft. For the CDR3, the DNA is TGCAGCGTGGGGGGAGGTGTGAACACTGAAGCTTTCTTT. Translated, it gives CSVGGGVNTEAFF.